What follows are 22 T cell receptor beta chains derived from one specimen sequenced in a study of T cell responses to AZD1222 COVID-19 vaccine (dated by TCRdb to about 2021). The library was built by means of the immunoSEQ multiplex PCR assay. The table was pulled from immuneACCESS by TCRdb, which kept in-frame rearrangements only. Such tables lose some clones; where checked, under half of the loss comes from unresolved V genes, and the rest has no known cause. This sample is represented by roughly 81,000 clones; 80% to 90% of them were singletons. The top ten constitute less than 20% of the sample. Per the publication, the time point label means: baseline before first vaccination. This sample comprised peripheral blood, obtained on day 0 of AZD1222 vaccination. The source is an adult in good health.

V is TRBV13 and J is TRBJ2-5; 13 bases are a match to TRBD2. This CDR3 is 15 amino acids long. J lost 5 bases, V lost 0 bases, and 0 bases had no gene match. Germline V CDR1 and CDR2: PRHDT, FYEKMQ (reference sequence). CDR3 DNA sequence: TGTGCCAGCAGCTTAGGACTAGCGGGAGGGGAGACCCAGTACTTC. This translates into CASSLGLAGGETQYF.

The chain couples TRBV25-1 to TRBJ2-1; 9 nucleotides line up with TRBD1. The CDR3 length is 15 residues. Germline V gene data show CDR1 as MGHDK and CDR2 as SYGVNS. J lost 6 bases, V lost 6 bases, and 9 bases had no gene match. CDR3 loop: CASRGTGTGINEQFF. The CDR3 DNA reads TGTGCCAGCAGGGGGACCGGGACAGGGATCAATGAGCAGTTCTTC.

The rearrangement joins TRBV5-1 to TRBJ2-5; 8 bases agree with TRBD1. CDR3 length equals 12 residues. Looked up from germline, CDR1 is SGHRS and CDR2 is YFSETQ. The ends lost 7 bases at V and 4 bases at J; junction bases unmatched: 3. This CDR3 is CASRGQGETQYF. The CDR3 coding sequence is TGCGCCAGCCGTGGACAGGGAGAGACCCAGTACTTC.

The chain employs TRBV13 and TRBJ1-3; tentative D call: TRBD1 (6 bases). V lost 5 bases, J lost 2 bases, and 16 bases lay in between. Germline lookup yields CDR1 PRHDT and CDR2 FYEKMQ (reference sequence). The CDR3 contains 16 residues. The CDR3 protein is CASSPQGAVAGNTIYF. CDR3 nucleotide sequence: TGTGCCAGCAGCCCACAGGGCGCTGTGGCTGGAAACACCATATATTTT.

The chain combines TRBV15 with TRBJ2-7; TRBD2 matches 9 bases. This CDR3 comprises 16 residues. J lost 6 bases, V lost 0 bases, and 9 bases had no gene match. The germline CDR1 and CDR2 sequences are LNHNV and YYDKDF (reference sequence). The CDR3 reads CATSRDIIAGVGEQYF. CDR3 nucleotides: TGTGCCACCAGCAGAGATATCATAGCGGGAGTTGGCGAGCAGTACTTC.

This clone has only a few counts. The chain links TRBV19 to TRBJ1-6; tentatively, D is TRBD1 (5 bases). Germline lookup yields CDR1 LNHDA and CDR2 SQIVND (reference sequence). With 2 bases removed from V and 10 bases from J, the gap between germline ends came to 18 bases. This CDR3 is 16 amino acids long. CDR3: CASSISPGSGASPLHF. DNA of the CDR3: TGTGCCAGTAGTATATCCCCGGGGAGCGGGGCGTCACCCCTCCACTTT.

CDR3 residues: CASSYRTYEQYF. CDR3 bases: TGTGCCAGCAGTTACCGTACCTACGAGCAGTACTTC. The gene calls are TRBV7-9 and TRBJ2-7; D not resolved. The germline V and J ends were trimmed by 6 bases and 2 bases, with 8 bases remaining between them. The germline V gene encodes CDR1 SEHNR and CDR2 FQNEAQ (reference sequence). The CDR3 covers 12 residues. The whole variable domain, filled in from reference TRBV7-9 and TRBJ2-7, reads DTGVSQNPRHKITKRGQNVTFRCDPISEHNRLYWYRQTLGQGPEFLTYFQNEAQLEKSRLLSDRFSAERPKGSFSTLEIQRTEQGDSAMYLCASSYRTYEQYFGPGTRLTVT.

The sample holds a few counts of this clone. The chain uses TRBV7-9 and TRBJ1-3; 7 nucleotides align to TRBD1. V shed 1 base and J 0 bases; nucleotides not matched to a gene: 6. The CDR3 runs to 17 residues. Germline V gives CDR1 SEHNR, CDR2 FQNEAQ (reference sequence). The CDR3 loop is CASSLGPTGNSGNTIYF. The CDR3 DNA reads as TGTGCCAGCAGCTTAGGGCCGACAGGGAACTCTGGAAACACCATATATTTT.

The chain has TRBV11-2 and TRBJ2-1; 14 bases map to TRBD2. The ends lost 5 bases at V and 3 bases at J; junction bases unmatched: 6. Germline assignment: CDR1 SGHAT and CDR2 FQNNGV. The CDR3 runs to 17 residues. CDR3 DNA: TGTGCCAGCAGCGTGACGGGGACTAGCGGGGGCTACAATGAGCAGTTCTTC. This sequence encodes CASSVTGTSGGYNEQFF.

This chain connects TRBV19 to TRBJ1-1; tentative D call: TRBD1 (5 bases). This CDR3 region has 13 residues. Deletions cut 6 bases from V and 1 base from J, with 9 bases between. Looked up from germline, CDR1 is LNHDA and CDR2 is SQIVND (reference sequence). DNA of the CDR3: TGTGCCAGTAGCCGGGACGGGAACACTGAAGCTTTCTTT. Its translation: CASSRDGNTEAFF.

The rearrangement links TRBV28 to TRBJ1-1; D is ambiguous. The V and J ends lost 2 bases and 3 bases respectively, with 19 bases between them. The CDR3 is made up of 17 amino acids. Germline assignment: CDR1 MDHEN and CDR2 SYDVKM. The CDR3 here is CASSLGPSQDPDTEAFF. The CDR3 bases are TGTGCCAGCAGTTTAGGCCCCTCCCAGGATCCTGACACTGAAGCTTTCTTT.

The rearrangement uses TRBV5-1 and TRBJ2-7, with 13 positions matching TRBD2. This CDR3 is built from 15 residues. In germline, CDR1 is SGHRS, CDR2 YFSETQ. Trimming cost V 4 bases and J 4 bases; bases outside gene matches: 5. Here the CDR3 DNA reads TGCGCCAGCAGCACGGGACTAGCGGGAACGTACGAGCAGTACTTC. It is translated as CASSTGLAGTYEQYF.

V and J are TRBV3-1 (or the pseudogene TRBV3-2) and TRBJ2-5; no clear D gene. CDR3 length: 12 residues. V lost 0 bases and J 3 bases, leaving 2 bases between the germline ends. CDR1 and CDR2 (germline): LGHDT, YNNKEL (reference sequence). The CDR3 spells CASSQDEETQYF. Here the CDR3 DNA reads TGTGCCAGCAGCCAAGATGAAGAGACCCAGTACTTC.

The chain combines TRBV5-5 with TRBJ2-2, with TRBD2 matching 10 bases. The CDR3 covers 19 residues. CDR1 is SGHKS, CDR2 YYEKEE, per germline (reference sequence). V shed 4 bases and J 5 bases; nucleotides not matched to a gene: 17. The CDR3 DNA sequence: TGTGCCAGCAGCCCCTCCTATTCTAGCGGGAGTACATTAACCGGGGAGCTGTTTTTT. It yields the protein CASSPSYSSGSTLTGELFF.

This clone has only one observation. Here the CDR3 reads CASSYPGGGYTF. The CDR3 nucleotides read TGTGCCAGCAGCTATCCAGGGGGTGGCTACACCTTC. The chain carries TRBV7-9 and TRBJ1-2, with 7 positions matching TRBD1. Germline-derived CDR1 and CDR2 are SEHNR and FQNEAQ (reference sequence). This CDR3 contains 12 residues. Trimming at V came to 4 bases and at J to 7 bases, leaving 3 bases not matched to a gene. Full variable domain (remainder filled in from reference TRBV7-9 and TRBJ1-2): DTGVSQNPRHKITKRGQNVTFRCDPISEHNRLYWYRQTLGQGPEFLTYFQNEAQLEKSRLLSDRFSAERPKGSFSTLEIQRTEQGDSAMYLCASSYPGGGYTFGSGTRLTVV.

The chain uses TRBV19 and TRBJ2-3, with 7 bases fitting TRBD1. This CDR3 has 16 amino acids. The J segment lost 4 bases and the V segment lost 5 bases, leaving 12 bases of the junction unmatched. The germline V gene has CDR1 LNHDA and CDR2 SQIVND (reference sequence). The CDR3: CASSSAVTGSADTQYF. DNA for the CDR3: TGTGCCAGTAGTTCGGCTGTGACAGGGAGCGCAGATACGCAGTATTTT.

A few counts support this clone. The rearrangement links TRBV25-1 to TRBJ2-7; D may be TRBD1 (5 bases). The CDR3 totals 16 residues. V gave up 7 bases and J gave up 1 base, with 20 bases separating them. CDR1 is MGHDK and CDR2 is SYGVNS in the germline V gene. CDR3 protein: CASKKARVLVSYEQYF. CDR3 sequence (DNA): TGTGCCAGCAAAAAGGCCAGGGTGCTAGTGTCCTACGAGCAGTACTTC.

CDR3 coding DNA: TGTGCCAGCAGTGAGAGTTTAGCGGGCCCCAAAAACATTCAGTACTTC. This gives the protein CASSESLAGPKNIQYF. V is TRBV3-1 (or the pseudogene TRBV3-2) and J is TRBJ2-4; 7 bases map to TRBD2. CDR3 length equals 16 residues. Germline values: CDR1 LGHDT, CDR2 YNNKEL (reference sequence). The ends lost 6 bases at V and 2 bases at J; junction bases unmatched: 10.

This chain uses TRBV12-3 or TRBV12-4 with TRBJ1-4; D remains ambiguous. The CDR3 totals 13 residues. With 3 bases removed from V and 8 bases from J, the gap between germline ends came to 10 bases. CDR3 sequence reads: CASSFTVGEKLFF. DNA of the CDR3: TGTGCCAGCAGTTTCACGGTAGGAGAAAAACTGTTTTTT.

J is TRBJ2-4 and V is TRBV5-1, with D possibly TRBD1 on 6 matching bases. V shed 2 bases and J shed 4 bases, with 10 bases lying between them. CDR3 length: 14 residues. Germline V gene data show CDR1 as SGHRS and CDR2 as YFSETQ. The CDR3 region is CASSFGTPKNIQYF. The CDR3 DNA reads TGCGCCAGCAGCTTCGGGACACCGAAAAACATTCAGTACTTC.

This sequence joins TRBV28 and TRBJ1-5, with D maybe TRBD1 (5 bases). Germline CDR1 and CDR2: MDHEN and SYDVKM. This CDR3 has 15 amino acids. The V and J ends lost 5 bases and 9 bases respectively, with 20 bases between them. For the CDR3, the DNA is TGTGCCAGCAGTATCCCCGGGGACGGCGGTTGGCCCCAGCATTTT. It translates to CASSIPGDGGWPQHF.

V gene TRBV7-8 combines with J gene TRBJ2-5; no reliable D call. The germline V gene encodes CDR1 SGHVS and CDR2 FQNEAQ. This CDR3 spans 15 amino acids. The ends were cut back, 1 base at V and 2 bases at J, with 11 bases in the middle. The CDR3 nucleotides read TGTGCCAGCAGCTTAGAGGCGCAGAATCAAGAGACCCAGTACTTC. This translates into CASSLEAQNQETQYF.